Below are 32 T cell receptor beta chains sequenced from a single sample in a study of blood T cells in healthy people across ages. Next came a second PCR, run for about 7 to 12 cycles, which used a sample-barcoded 5' primer along with a J-beta primer mix. MiXCR, applied by TCRdb to the 5' RACE reads, yields one record per CDR3 protein. This table holds roughly 550,000 distinct CDR3 sequences, around 24% found once. In addition, the sample was reused for a study of T cells of mothers and their children.

The sequencing sample was made of blood. Receptors were obtained from a boy under 18 in good health.

This clonotype was counted a few times. The gene calls are TRBV15 and TRBJ2-7, with no clear D. Germline values: CDR1 LNHNV, CDR2 YYDKDF (reference sequence). V was trimmed by 3 bases and J by 3 bases, leaving 6 bases between them. This CDR3 spans 12 amino acids. CDR3 DNA sequence: TGTGCCACCAGCAGGTATGGCTACGAGCAGTACTTC. Translation gives CATSRYGYEQYF.

This rearrangement joins TRBV6-1 to TRBJ1-6; 8 bases agree with TRBD1. The CDR3 loop spans 16 amino acids. J lost 5 bases, V lost 6 bases, and 9 bases had no gene match. Germline-derived CDR1 and CDR2 are MNHNS and SASEGT. The CDR3 loop is CASRPGQGGHNSPLHF. The CDR3 DNA reads TGTGCCAGCAGGCCCGGACAGGGCGGCCATAATTCACCCCTCCACTTT.

V is TRBV6-2 or TRBV6-3 and J is TRBJ2-1, with D unclear. The CDR3 is made up of 13 amino acids. Germline loops: CDR1 MNHEY, CDR2 SVGEGT. V was trimmed by 7 bases and J by 0 bases, leaving 7 bases between them. The CDR3 bases are TGTGCCAGCACGCATCTCTCCTACAATGAGCAGTTCTTC. It is translated as CASTHLSYNEQFF.

This clonotype was counted only a few times. V and J are TRBV29-1 and TRBJ2-7; D gene unclear. Germline V CDR1 and CDR2: SQVTM, ANQGSEA. This CDR3 comprises 13 residues. V gave up 5 bases and J gave up 0 bases, with 11 bases separating them. The CDR3 DNA sequence: TGCAGCGTTAAGGCTCACTTCTCCTACGAGCAGTACTTC. Translation gives CSVKAHFSYEQYF.

This clonotype was seen more than once but under ten times. V is TRBV12-3 or TRBV12-4 and J is TRBJ2-7; 9 bases agree with TRBD1. V dropped 3 bases and J dropped 1; count of bases not matched to a gene: 4. CDR3 length: 15 residues. Here the CDR3 reads CASSFETGGSYEQYF. DNA of the CDR3: TGTGCCAGCAGTTTTGAGACAGGGGGTTCCTACGAGCAGTACTTC.

This chain joins TRBV27 and TRBJ2-3, with 7 positions matching TRBD1. Trimming at V came to 5 bases and at J to 3 bases, leaving 5 bases not matched to a gene. The V gene's germline CDR1 is MNHEY and CDR2 SMNVEV (reference sequence). This CDR3 spans 14 amino acids. The CDR3 bases are TGTGCCAGCAGTGACAGGGACGTAACAGATACGCAGTATTTT. Amino acid sequence: CASSDRDVTDTQYF.

V gene TRBV9 combines with J gene TRBJ1-6; possible D gene TRBD1, 5 bases. V was cut by 2 bases and J by 6 bases, with 12 bases left in between. The CDR3 covers 15 residues. CDR1 SGDLS and CDR2 YYNGEE come from the germline V gene. CDR3 region: CASSVGGIGNSPLHF. The DNA for the CDR3 is TGTGCCAGCAGCGTCGGGGGTATTGGTAATTCACCCCTCCACTTT.

This clonotype was observed a handful of times. The V and J genes are TRBV7-2 and TRBJ2-5, with 9 positions matching TRBD2. The V gene end was trimmed by 7 bases and the J gene end by 4 bases; junction bases not matched to a gene: 10. The germline gives CDR1 SGHTA, CDR2 FQGNSA. The CDR3 length is 15 residues. The CDR3 nucleotides are TGTGCCAGCAACCAAGGGCGGGGGGGCGGAGAGACCCAGTACTTC. The encoded protein is CASNQGRGGGETQYF.

This clonotype was seen more than once but under ten times. This chain connects TRBV24-1 to TRBJ2-5, with 8 bases matching TRBD2. The trim removed 1 base at V and 5 bases at J, leaving 8 bases unmatched. The CDR3 is 16 amino acids. Germline V lookup: CDR1 KGHDR, CDR2 SFDVKD. Here the CDR3 reads CATSDFRAGGRETQYF. CDR3 DNA: TGTGCCACCAGTGATTTTCGAGCGGGCGGGAGGGAGACCCAGTACTTC.

The chain has TRBV6-2 or TRBV6-3 and TRBJ1-5; 7 positions match TRBD1. The CDR3 length is 15 residues. V shed 7 bases and J 3 bases; nucleotides not matched to a gene: 9. Germline-derived CDR1 and CDR2 are MNHEY and SVGEGT. This CDR3 is CASNPSRGINQPQHF. The CDR3 region has the DNA TGTGCCAGCAACCCCAGCAGGGGGATCAATCAGCCCCAGCATTTT.

This chain connects TRBV4-1 to TRBJ1-4, with 9 nucleotides matching TRBD1. In germline, CDR1 is MGHRA, CDR2 YSYEKL. This CDR3 is built from 15 residues. The V and J ends lost 6 bases and 1 base, in that order; junction bases with no gene match: 3. In DNA form, the CDR3 reads TGCGCCAGCAGAAGGACAGGGGTAACTAATGAAAAACTGTTTTTT. Its translation: CASRRTGVTNEKLFF.

In this sample, this clonotype turned up a few times. This sequence joins TRBV29-1 and TRBJ2-7, with D uncertain. Germline lookup yields CDR1 SQVTM and CDR2 ANQGSEA. The CDR3 runs to 12 residues. V was cut by 1 base and J by 3 bases, with 7 bases left in between. The CDR3 DNA reads TGCAGCGTTGAAGGCCACCGCTACGAGCAGTACTTC. Amino acid sequence: CSVEGHRYEQYF.

The genes are TRBV20-1 and TRBJ1-6, with D possibly matching TRBD1 (6 bases). V lost 6 bases, J lost 7 bases, and 13 bases lay in between. Germline values: CDR1 DFQATT, CDR2 SNEGSKA (reference sequence). The CDR3 is made up of 13 amino acids. The CDR3: CSAAKTGNSPLHF. The CDR3 DNA is TGCAGTGCCGCGAAAACAGGGAATTCACCCCTCCACTTT.

The CDR3 nucleotides read TGTGCCAGCAGTTTCCTCCCTCCCAGTGGAACTAATGAAAAACTGTTTTTT. Its translation: CASSFLPPSGTNEKLFF. V usage is TRBV27 and J usage is TRBJ1-4; no firm D call. The germline V gene encodes CDR1 MNHEY and CDR2 SMNVEV (reference sequence). The CDR3 is 17 amino acids. The ends were cut back, 3 bases at V and 1 base at J, with 15 bases in the middle.

The sample holds a few counts of this clonotype. The chain has TRBV5-1 and TRBJ1-1, with D tentatively TRBD1 (5 bases). CDR3 length: 15 amino acids. CDR1 and CDR2 (germline): SGHRS, YFSETQ. Trimming removed 0 bases from V and 5 bases from J, with 14 bases in between. The CDR3 sequence is CASSLGSGVGTEAFF. DNA of the CDR3: TGCGCCAGCAGCTTGGGTTCGGGGGTAGGAACTGAAGCTTTCTTT.

This clonotype has a count of ten or more. The chain links TRBV7-9 to TRBJ1-4; 11 nucleotides match TRBD1. V shed 2 bases, J shed 6 bases, and the junction held 5 bases outside the gene matches. This CDR3 is built from 16 residues. The germline gives CDR1 SEHNR, CDR2 FQNEAQ (reference sequence). CDR3 in amino acids: CASSLSGQGAYEKLFF. The CDR3 nucleotides are TGTGCCAGCAGCTTAAGTGGACAGGGGGCGTATGAAAAACTGTTTTTT.

The chain joins TRBV6-5 to TRBJ1-1; no definite D call. The CDR3 totals 16 residues. Germline loops: CDR1 MNHEY, CDR2 SVGAGI. Deletions cut 2 bases from V and 0 bases from J, with 13 bases between. Written as DNA, the CDR3 is TGTGCCAGCAGTTACAAGGAGGGATTGATGAACACTGAAGCTTTCTTT. Amino acid sequence: CASSYKEGLMNTEAFF.

The gene calls are TRBV6-5 and TRBJ1-5; D might be TRBD1 (5 bases). CDR3 length equals 17 residues. Germline CDR1 MNHEY, CDR2 SVGAGI. V lost 3 bases to trimming and J lost 7 bases, with 22 bases between them. The CDR3, as DNA: TGTGCCAGCAGTTATTCGGGAGCCGGGACCAGGGTGCAGCCCCAGCATTTT. Residues: CASSYSGAGTRVQPQHF.

The chain couples TRBV7-2 to TRBJ2-5, with D perhaps TRBD1 (5 bases). In germline, CDR1 is SGHTA, CDR2 FQGNSA. The CDR3 loop spans 16 amino acids. V lost 6 bases to trimming and J lost 5 bases, with 22 bases between them. The CDR3 coding sequence is TGTGCCAGCAGTCCAGGGCGAAGCTTTATAGGCGAGACCCAGTACTTC. Amino acids: CASSPGRSFIGETQYF.

This clonotype was counted only a few times. The chain couples TRBV6-6 to TRBJ2-1; D gene ambiguous. Germline lookup yields CDR1 MNHNY and CDR2 SVGAGI (reference sequence). CDR3 length: 16 residues. The V and J ends lost 2 bases and 0 bases respectively, with 11 bases between them. The CDR3 sequence: CASSYAILSSYNEQFF. The CDR3 DNA follows: TGTGCCAGCAGTTACGCAATACTTAGCTCCTACAATGAGCAGTTCTTC.

The rearrangement links TRBV24-1 to TRBJ2-7; possibly TRBD1 for D (6 bases). Trimming left V 11 bases short and J 5 bases short, with 15 bases between. This CDR3 is built from 12 residues. Germline V gene sequence: CDR1 KGHDR, CDR2 SFDVKD. The CDR3 sequence is CASPDRINEQYF. CDR3 in DNA: TGTGCCAGTCCTGACAGGATCAACGAGCAGTACTTC.

This clonotype was recorded many times. The chain recombines TRBV6-2 or TRBV6-3 with TRBJ1-1, with 9 bases identical to TRBD1. The CDR3 extends over 14 amino acids. From germline, CDR1 is MNHEY and CDR2 SVGEGT. The trim removed 6 bases at V and 3 bases at J, leaving 5 bases unmatched. CDR3 nucleotides: TGTGCCAGCAGCCTACAGGGGGCGTACACTGAAGCTTTCTTT. It encodes CASSLQGAYTEAFF.

In this sample, this clonotype turned up a few times. The chain joins TRBV20-1 to TRBJ2-5, with 11 bases aligning to TRBD1. CDR1 and CDR2 (germline): DFQATT, SNEGSKA (reference sequence). Trimming cost V 3 bases and J 1 base; bases outside gene matches: 7. The CDR3 covers 16 residues. The CDR3: CSASEDRGLVQETQYF. In nucleotides, the CDR3 is TGCAGTGCTAGTGAGGACAGGGGGCTTGTCCAAGAGACCCAGTACTTC.

The chain recombines TRBV5-5 with TRBJ1-1; TRBD1 aligns across 7 bases. CDR3 size: 14 residues. Trimming cost V 5 bases and J 3 bases; bases outside gene matches: 7. CDR1 SGHKS and CDR2 YYEKEE come from the germline V gene (reference sequence). The CDR3 sequence is CASSSKGADTEAFF. DNA of the CDR3: TGTGCCAGCAGTAGTAAGGGGGCGGACACTGAAGCTTTCTTT.

V usage is TRBV5-1 and J usage is TRBJ2-1, with D perhaps matching TRBD2 (9 bases). V was trimmed by 3 bases and J by 0 bases, leaving 31 bases between them. This CDR3 region has 22 residues. Germline-derived CDR1 and CDR2 are SGHRS and YFSETQ. For the CDR3, the DNA is TGCGCCAGCAGCTACGGACAGGGACGGGATGGTAGCGGGAGATACTCCTACAATGAGCAGTTCTTC. Protein sequence: CASSYGQGRDGSGRYSYNEQFF.

This clonotype was seen only a few times. The V and J genes are TRBV12-3 or TRBV12-4 and TRBJ1-1, with D possibly matching TRBD1 (5 bases). The germline V and J ends were trimmed by 5 bases and 2 bases, with 12 bases remaining between them. The CDR3 contains 14 residues. CDR3 region: CASSISDRNTEAFF. In nucleotides, the CDR3 is TGTGCCAGCAGTATCAGCGACAGAAACACTGAAGCTTTCTTT.

This clonotype came up many times. The V and J genes are TRBV4-3 and TRBJ2-4; D could derive from TRBD1 or TRBD2 (6 bases each). Germline V gene sequence: CDR1 LGHNA, CDR2 YSLEER. V lost 4 bases, J lost 6 bases, and 16 bases lay in between. The length of the CDR3 is 15 residues. The CDR3 here is CASSPGWGARNIQYF. CDR3 coding DNA: TGCGCCAGCAGCCCTGGGTGGGGGGCTAGAAACATTCAGTACTTC.

This clonotype was seen a few times. An end of the junction does not agree with germline; a read error may underlie this. V usage is TRBV29-1 and J usage is TRBJ2-2, with 15 bases fitting TRBD2. CDR3 length: 17 residues. From germline, CDR1 is SQVTM and CDR2 ANQGSEA. The CDR3, as DNA: TGCGGCGTCCTAGGGACTAGCGGGGGGTCCGTCACCGGGGAGCTGTTTTTT. Its translation: CGVLGTSGGSVTGELFF.

This clonotype was seen repeatedly, ten times or more. The gene calls are TRBV5-1 and TRBJ2-1, with D perhaps TRBD1 or TRBD2 (5 bases each). This CDR3 comprises 14 residues. Trimming shortened V by 0 bases and J by 7 bases, and 11 bases separated the two germline ends. Per germline, CDR1 SGHRS and CDR2 YFSETQ. The CDR3 loop reads CASSLGGTKNEQFF. CDR3 DNA: TGCGCCAGCAGCTTGGGGGGGACGAAGAATGAGCAGTTCTTC.

This clonotype was observed many times. This chain joins TRBV6-1 and TRBJ1-2; possible D gene TRBD1, 6 bases. This CDR3 is built from 15 residues. Trimming shortened V by 2 bases and J by 2 bases, and 12 bases separated the two germline ends. The V gene's germline CDR1 is MNHNS and CDR2 SASEGT. CDR3 protein: CASSERTEGNYGYTF. CDR3 DNA sequence: TGTGCCAGCAGTGAACGGACAGAGGGAAACTATGGCTACACCTTC.

The chain recombines TRBV20-1 with TRBJ1-5, with D unclear. The CDR3 spans 14 residues. Germline loops: CDR1 DFQATT, CDR2 SNEGSKA (reference sequence). V shed 6 bases and J shed 0 bases, with 12 bases lying between them. The CDR3 DNA reads TGCAGTGCATACAAACACTCTAGCAATCAGCCCCAGCATTTT. It translates to CSAYKHSSNQPQHF.

V and J are TRBV7-2 and TRBJ2-1, with 10 positions matching TRBD2. Trimming took 3 bases from V and 5 from J; bases not matched to a gene: 4. The CDR3 consists of 15 residues. Germline lookup yields CDR1 SGHTA and CDR2 FQGNSA. The CDR3 spells CASSFSGRFDNEQFF. The CDR3 DNA follows: TGTGCCAGCAGCTTTAGCGGGAGGTTCGACAATGAGCAGTTCTTC.